Presented here are 23 T cell receptor beta chains from one specimen sequenced in a study of read filtering for tumor transcriptome and immune sequencing. This library used approximately 0.4 ug RNA and molecular barcoded adaptors spanning alpha/delta and beta/gamma chains. One entry per CDR3 protein, called by TCRdb with MiXCR from the reads. The sample contains 130,000 or so distinct CDR3 sequences, roughly 13% of which appear only once. The sample consisted of a population of CD138-negative cells sorted from bone marrow. All receptors come from a donor over 35 with multiple myeloma.

In this sample, this clonotype turned up many times. This chain joins TRBV19 and TRBJ1-5, with D uncertain. CDR1 is LNHDA, CDR2 SQIVND, per germline (reference sequence). The CDR3 spans 16 residues. Trimming took off 7 bases at V and 4 bases at J, with 20 bases between the two ends. The CDR3 reads CASKYRPDLNNQPQHF. In DNA, the CDR3 is TGTGCCAGTAAATATAGGCCCGACTTAAATAATCAGCCCCAGCATTTT.

This clonotype turned up a few times. The chain couples TRBV6-6 to TRBJ2-5; 7 bases fit TRBD1. This CDR3 comprises 14 residues. Trimming cost V 7 bases and J 2 bases; bases outside gene matches: 7. Germline assignment: CDR1 MNHNY and CDR2 SVGAGI (reference sequence). CDR3 sequence: CASTRQGRQETQYF. CDR3 bases: TGTGCCAGCACCAGACAGGGAAGGCAAGAGACCCAGTACTTC.

This clonotype was observed many times. The V and J genes are TRBV7-2 and TRBJ2-7; perhaps TRBD2 as D (5 bases). The CDR3 loop spans 15 amino acids. Germline CDR1 SGHTA, CDR2 FQGNSA. Trimming took 5 bases from V and 2 from J, leaving 16 bases between them. The CDR3 is CASSQAGGKAYEQYF. The CDR3 DNA is TGTGCCAGCAGCCAGGCGGGTGGAAAGGCCTACGAGCAGTACTTC. The full variable domain, its missing parts supplied by reference TRBV7-2 and TRBJ2-7, is GAGVSQSPSNKVTEKGKDVELRCDPISGHTALYWYRQSLGQGLEFLIYFQGNSAPDKSGLPSDRFSAERTGGSVSTLTIQRTQQEDSAVYLCASSQAGGKAYEQYFGPGTRLTVT.

Details on this clonotype: This may stem from a read error, because a much larger clone lies one nucleotide away. This chain links TRBV12-3 or TRBV12-4 with TRBJ2-7, with TRBD2 as a possible D gene (6 bases). The CDR3 covers 11 residues. The germline V and J ends were trimmed by 8 bases and 6 bases, with 11 bases remaining between them. This CDR3 is CASARGFEQYF. The CDR3 coding sequence is TGTGCCAGCGCCCGGGGGTTCGAGCAGTACTTC.

This chain uses TRBV20-1 with TRBJ2-1; D is uncertain. Germline V CDR1 and CDR2: DFQATT, SNEGSKA (reference sequence). CDR3 length equals 16 residues. The V end lost 0 bases, the J end lost 5 bases, and 17 bases lay between the germline ends. In nucleotides, the CDR3 is TGCAGTGCTAGAGATGCCAGCTCTGTACCGAACAATGAGCAGTTCTTC. Translation gives CSARDASSVPNNEQFF.

This clonotype showed up many times. The chain combines TRBV7-9 with TRBJ2-1; 7 bases fit TRBD1. Germline-derived CDR1 and CDR2 are SEHNR and FQNEAQ (reference sequence). V shed 5 bases and J 6 bases; nucleotides not matched to a gene: 4. The CDR3 length is 13 residues. The CDR3 loop is CASSLTGFNEQFF. The CDR3 DNA reads TGTGCCAGCAGCCTGACAGGGTTCAATGAGCAGTTCTTC.

This clonotype was seen ten or more times. CDR3 sequence: CASSPDRGRWSYNEQFF. In DNA, the CDR3 is TGTGCCAGCAGCCCAGACAGGGGGCGATGGTCCTACAATGAGCAGTTCTTC. The rearrangement uses TRBV6-5 and TRBJ2-1, with 10 bases lining up with TRBD1. Losses at the gene ends were 6 bases for V and 1 base for J; bases not matched to a gene: 9. Looked up from germline, CDR1 is MNHEY and CDR2 is SVGAGI. This CDR3 region has 17 residues.

This clonotype showed up many times. V usage is TRBV4-2 and J usage is TRBJ2-1, with TRBD2 as a possible D gene (6 bases). Per the germline V gene, CDR1 is LGHNA and CDR2 is YNFKEQ. This CDR3 comprises 15 residues. Trimming cost V 0 bases and J 10 bases, with 16 bases left between them. Here the CDR3 DNA reads TGTGCCAGCAGCCAAGAACCCCCCGGGAGTAGAGAGCAGTTCTTC. It is translated as CASSQEPPGSREQFF.

This clonotype came up many times. The chain carries TRBV29-1 and TRBJ2-7; a weak D match, TRBD1 (7 bases). This CDR3 region has 11 residues. Germline CDR1 and CDR2: SQVTM and ANQGSEA. V was clipped by 4 bases and J by 6 bases, with 10 bases between them. CDR3 loop: CSVGQGGEQYF. CDR3 sequence (DNA): TGCAGCGTTGGGCAGGGGGGCGAGCAGTACTTC.

This clonotype was recorded at least ten times. The chain carries TRBV10-2 and TRBJ2-7; D gene ambiguous. V lost 2 bases, J lost 2 bases, and 13 bases lay in between. The V gene's germline CDR1 is WSHSY and CDR2 SAAADI. The CDR3 runs 15 residues. The DNA for the CDR3 is TGCGCCAGCAGTGAGGCGCAGGATTTTCCCTACGAGCAGTACTTC. Protein sequence: CASSEAQDFPYEQYF.

Points on this clonotype: A much larger clone sits a single nucleotide away, making a read error possible. The chain has TRBV7-2 and TRBJ2-1, with D tentatively TRBD1 (6 bases). The CDR3 is 15 residues long. Per germline, CDR1 SGHTA and CDR2 FQGNSA. CDR3 region: CASSLARGPYNGQFF. CDR3 DNA: TGTGCCAGCAGCTTGGCCAGGGGCCCCTACAATGGGCAGTTCTTC. The full variable domain, its missing parts supplied by reference TRBV7-2 and TRBJ2-1, is GAGVSQSPSNKVTEKGKDVELRCDPISGHTALYWYRQSLGQGLEFLIYFQGNSAPDKSGLPSDRFSAERTGGSVSTLTIQRTQQEDSAVYLCASSLARGPYNGQFFGPGTRLTVL.

V usage is TRBV9 and J usage is TRBJ1-1; D is perhaps TRBD1 (5 bases). The CDR3 sequence is 14 residues long. The germline V and J ends were trimmed by 2 bases and 7 bases, with 15 bases remaining between them. CDR1 is SGDLS, CDR2 YYNGEE, per germline. The chain's CDR3 is CASSVSGQTLEAFF. The CDR3 DNA follows: TGTGCCAGCAGCGTTTCGGGGCAGACCCTTGAAGCTTTCTTT.

This clonotype was found many times. This sequence joins TRBV7-8 and TRBJ2-1; the D gene is possibly TRBD2 (6 bases). V lost 5 bases and J lost 0, with 14 bases in between. The CDR3 consists of 16 residues. Germline V lookup: CDR1 SGHVS, CDR2 FQNEAQ. For the CDR3, the DNA is TGTGCCAGCAGCCCCCAGCGGGTCCCCTCCTACAATGAGCAGTTCTTC. Translated: CASSPQRVPSYNEQFF.

V is TRBV19 and J is TRBJ2-4, with unresolved D. Germline values: CDR1 LNHDA, CDR2 SQIVND (reference sequence). The CDR3 runs to 14 residues. V lost 4 bases and J lost 0, with 7 bases in between. Here the CDR3 reads CASSTELAKNIQYF. In DNA form, the CDR3 reads TGTGCCAGTAGTACAGAGCTAGCCAAAAACATTCAGTACTTC.

This clonotype occurred many times. This sequence joins TRBV11-1 and TRBJ2-7; D unresolved. Germline V CDR1 and CDR2: SGHAT, FQDESV (reference sequence). Trimming left V 7 bases short and J 1 base short, with 11 bases between. CDR3 length equals 13 residues. The CDR3 here is CASTLGPSYEQYF. The CDR3 nucleotides read TGTGCCAGCACCCTTGGGCCGTCCTACGAGCAGTACTTC.

In its sample, this clonotype was seen many times. CDR3 in amino acids: CASSYRQSTDTQYF. The DNA of the CDR3 is TGTGCCAGCAGTTACCGACAGAGCACAGATACGCAGTATTTT. The V call is TRBV6-2 or TRBV6-3, the J call TRBJ2-3, with D possibly matching TRBD1 (5 bases). Germline values: CDR1 MNHEY, CDR2 SVGEGT. Between the trimmed V and J ends, which lost 2 bases and 0 bases, there was a span of 6 bases. The CDR3 runs to 14 residues.

This clonotype was recorded at least ten times. J is TRBJ2-1 and V is TRBV29-1; TRBD1 matches at 9 bases. The CDR3 extends over 14 amino acids. In germline, CDR1 is SQVTM, CDR2 ANQGSEA. Trimming took 7 bases from V and 9 from J; bases not matched to a gene: 13. This chain's CDR3 is CSARTGVGSAEQFF. For the CDR3, the DNA is TGCAGCGCCCGGACAGGGGTGGGCAGCGCTGAGCAGTTCTTC.

This clonotype was counted ten times or more. The gene calls are TRBV12-3 or TRBV12-4 and TRBJ1-6, with a possible D match to TRBD1 (5 bases). The CDR3 extends over 12 amino acids. V was pared by 6 bases and J by 8 bases, with 8 bases between. The CDR3 region has the DNA TGTGCCAGCAGCCTGACAGATTCACCCCTCCACTTT. It codes for CASSLTDSPLHF.

As for this clonotype: This may arise from a read error, as a much more abundant clone is one base away. The chain has TRBV7-9 and TRBJ1-1; D might be TRBD1 (6 bases). Trimming left V 5 bases short and J 4 bases short, with 20 bases between. This CDR3 spans 16 amino acids. Germline loops: CDR1 SEHNR, CDR2 FQNEAQ (reference sequence). The CDR3 nucleotides are TGTGCCAGCAGCCGCCAGGGGTATCGAATGAGCACTGAAGCTTTCTTT. It is translated as CASSRQGYRMSTEAFF.

This clonotype has ten or more counts. V is TRBV27 and J is TRBJ2-3, with 14 bases that match TRBD2. Germline CDR1 MNHEY, CDR2 SMNVEV (reference sequence). This CDR3 is built from 19 residues. Trimming took 5 bases from V and 1 from J; bases not matched to a gene: 11. CDR3 in amino acids: CASSAGTSGSLVGTDTQYF. CDR3 sequence (DNA): TGTGCCAGCAGTGCAGGGACTAGCGGGAGCCTTGTTGGCACAGATACGCAGTATTTT.

Note on this clonotype: This may come from a read error, since a much larger clone is one base off. The chain joins TRBV12-3 or TRBV12-4 to TRBJ2-6, with 8 bases that match TRBD1. This CDR3 is built from 20 residues. The CDR3 sequence: CASGFLLPDREAPGANVLTF. The CDR3 coding sequence is TGTGCTAGTGGTTTTCTACTACCGGACAGGGAGGCCCCTGGGGCCAACGTCCTGACTTTC.

Comments on this clonotype: It differs at one base from a far larger clone, so likely a read error. The V call is TRBV7-8, the J call TRBJ2-1, with TRBD1 identical over 7 bases. CDR1 SGHVS and CDR2 FQNEAQ come from the germline V gene. V lost 6 bases, J lost 6 bases, and 5 bases stayed unmatched. The CDR3 sequence is 13 residues long. CDR3 amino acids: CASSHGTANEQFF. As DNA, the CDR3 is TGTGCCAGCAGTCACGGGACAGCCAATGAGCAGTTCTTC.

Note on this clonotype: A much larger clone lies one base from this, so it may be a read error. The CDR3 does not end in the conserved phenylalanine or tryptophan, so this is likely a read error. This chain connects TRBV5-1 to TRBJ1-3, with D perhaps TRBD1 (5 bases). V shed 4 bases and J shed 4 bases, with 15 bases lying between them. Germline CDR1 is SGHRS and CDR2 is YFSETQ. This CDR3 comprises 15 residues. CDR3 sequence reads: CASSDHGTSGNTIYL. CDR3 DNA sequence: TGCGCCAGCAGCGATCACGGGACGTCAGGAAACACCATATATTTG.